This TCR beta chain appears in the sequencing data of a study of T cell clonotyping in hematopoietic cell transplantation. Broader study findings: CD4 and CD8 repertoire contributions could not be separated without sorting.

Details on this clone: Its antigen is currently unknown.

TCRdb's table, derived via immunoSEQ multiplex PCR, lists solely in-frame clones and lacks some. The sample holds about 5,600 clones; approximately 70% are singletons and the top ten take approximately 30%. The J segment lost 2 bases and the V segment lost 2 bases, leaving 5 bases of the junction unmatched. This CDR3 is 15 amino acids long. Germline CDR1 is LNHDA and CDR2 is SQIVND (reference sequence). Sequenced here: PBMCs, sampled 180 days after allogeneic stem cell transplant. The TCR comes from a male patient aged 45 to 59 who had an allogeneic stem cell transplant from an unrelated donor, so the T cells may come from the graft donor. Some clones in this sample may be carry-over from other donors' samples. This rearrangement joins TRBV19 to TRBJ2-7, with 8 bases matching TRBD2. For the CDR3, the DNA is TGTGCCAGTAGTATATCTAGCGGGTCCCCCTACGAGCAGTACTTC. It translates to CASSISSGSPYEQYF.